Sequencing of this T cell receptor (beta chain) was carried out in a study of cytomegalovirus exposure and HLA in healthy donors (dated 2017 in TCRdb). For the study in its entirety: In an earlier analysis of 587 of the donors, 250 to 350 Gb of sequence data and 117 million unique TCR beta sequences from roughly 190 million T cells were reported. Donor age, sex, ethnicity and CMV serostatus were compiled together with the repertoire data. A later analysis re-analyzed previously published TCR beta repertoires from about 600 donors and added high-resolution HLA genotyping to study TCR occurrence patterns. Rather than using new phenotypic data, the later analysis identified candidate immune exposures from TCR beta sequences and from how often those sequences occurred across donors. Across 398 genotyped donors of the cohort, an average of roughly 200,000 unique TCR beta nucleotide sequences per donor were sequenced, and approximately 19% of those sequences were non-productive. To predict cytomegalovirus infection status, the study brought together high-throughput TCR immunosequencing, statistical association of individual TCRs with disease status, and machine learning. HLA typing covered class I and class II loci at four-digit resolution. An early release covering just under 650 HLA-typed donors comprised approximately 290 gigabases of sequencing data and roughly 85 million unique TCR sequences. A later genetic analysis used genome-wide SNP genotypes for about 60% of the roughly 700 donors, treating that subset as a discovery cohort. Five DR-DQ haplotypes were handled as single units for association and clustering, since linkage in the cohort was strong. Among the roughly 370 genotyped donors, 81% belonged to the genetic ancestry cluster associated with self-reported Caucasian donors. Every repertoire in the discovery cohort had been generated on one and the same sequencing platform. Using immunosequencing, the study profiled T cell repertoires from 550 to 750 subjects and related those repertoires to cytomegalovirus serostatus. Typing coverage differed by locus: A, B, C, DRB1 and DQB1 were typed in about 629-640 donors, DQA1 in about 500, DPA1 in roughly 590, and DPB1 in roughly 470. In an earlier analysis of roughly 600 of the donors, high-throughput TCR beta sequencing was used to judge whether each TCR beta V gene segment behaved as functional or pseudogenic. The aim of the study was to test whether cataloging public T cell receptors could identify signatures of past pathogen exposure. A separate validation cohort of more than 100 different subjects was used in addition to the 666-subject first cohort. What the work shows at the level of the full study, not this receptor alone: The earlier analysis of fewer than 750 of the donors excluded roughly 16 rarely observed V segments, including chromosome 9 orphons, because counts were too low. The study gave a list of about 150 TCR beta chains associated with cytomegalovirus. In an earlier analysis of around 600 of the donors, most TCR beta V segments appeared in productive rearrangements about 87% or about 30% of the time, broadly matching IMGT annotations. In this cohort, only TCR beta chains were sequenced, and detectable features were limited by the absence of alpha or paired-chain data. A few of the identified cytomegalovirus-associated TCR beta chains were confirmed in vitro to be specific for cytomegalovirus antigens. For the cohort, immune exposure information was limited to CMV serostatus. In a later analysis, several top co-occurrence clusters were reported to appear linked to parvovirus B19, influenza, CMV and Epstein-Barr virus. A further reported finding was that TCR beta sequences accurately predicted the HLA-A and HLA-B alleles for most subjects in the first cohort. Presence/absence analyses assumed roughly uniform sequencing depth across donors, an assumption that may not hold. In a later analysis, some 17,000 TCR beta sequences were associated with specific HLA alleles at a false discovery rate of 0.05. An association between a missense DCLRE1C variant and V-gene and J-gene trimming of TCR beta chains was found in a later genetic analysis and replicated in an independent cohort. In a later analysis, the rate of TCR association differed among HLA loci, with DRB1 alleles having the most associated TCRs and HLA-C alleles having the fewest. Linkage disequilibrium might explain the correlated functional status among segregating V segments, but an unknown experimental factor could not be ruled out. A later analysis found that most CMV-associated TCR beta chains appeared HLA-restricted, with HLA associations seemingly driven largely by CMV exposure. A cluster of highly shared sequence variants was judged likely to be a technical artifact of the sequencing pipeline. The classifier was reported to diagnose cytomegalovirus status with high specificity and sensitivity in both the original and validation cohorts. According to the authors, the approach could potentially be generalized to other disease states and immunological phenotypes. In a later analysis, HLA-associated TCR beta chains were found to be more clonally expanded and to have lower generation probabilities than equally common non-associated chains. When HLA alleles, especially DR and DQ, strongly co-occurred, TCR associations were difficult to assign to individual alleles. While some public TCRs were present in many individuals, most TCR sequences turned up only very rarely across donors. Because HLA typing was unavailable for some donors at each locus, only the typed subset was used in association tests. Compared with the approximately 700-donor mean, donors in an Asian-associated ancestry cluster had fewer N-insertions in productive TCRs, according to a later genetic analysis.

The cohort comprised around 690 healthy bone marrow donors. At the time of sampling, all cohort members were nominally healthy, though unrecorded immune exposures were likely present. CMV serostatus was recorded as positive for 250 to 300 and negative for about half of the 666 cohort members, whereas no CMV serostatus was recorded for the donor in question. Every donor gave a peripheral blood sample, and the peripheral blood mononuclear cells from that sample were used for TCR beta sequencing. Genomic DNA extraction from the blood cell samples was performed with the Qiagen DNeasy Blood Extraction Kit. This clone occurred once. The target of this receptor is not known. One base away there is no much larger clone; base qualities are not given. The library came from the immunoSEQ multiplex PCR assay. For the multiplex PCR, a mixture combining 60 forward primers for TCR Vbeta segments and 13 reverse primers for TCR Jbeta segments was used. The CDR3 region of rearranged TCR beta genes was amplified from genomic DNA with a multiplex PCR assay. On the Illumina HiSeq System, the amplified TCR beta libraries were sequenced as 87-base-pair reads. Concerning the study's data processing: In a later analysis, about 80 million unique TCR beta chains were counted across the 666 repertoires, and approximately 11 million of these chains were shared by at least two donors. A nearest-neighbor algorithm error-corrected the raw reads and collapsed the reads into unique sequences, merging closely related sequences to remove PCR and sequencing errors. To assign V, D and J gene segments, CDR3 sequences were aligned to IMGT reference sequences. For a sequence to be retained, a match of at least six nucleotides was required to both a V gene segment and a J gene segment. Rearrangements were called productive when the CDR3 lacked stop codons and stayed in frame with V and J; all others were non-productive. CDR3 was defined according to IMGT convention as the region running from the second conserved V-encoded cysteine to the conserved J-encoded phenylalanine. The earlier analysis of some 540 of the donors excluded any sequence lacking an unambiguous match to a single V gene segment. In an earlier analysis of approximately 500 of the donors, a V segment was called functional when productive rearrangements were above 56.7%, and segregating when the standard deviation between donors exceeded 5%. To diagnose cytomegalovirus status from the catalog of TCR beta chain sequences, a statistical classification framework was built. In a later analysis, V and J genes were assigned by comparing TCR nucleotide sequences against IMGT/GENE-DB human TR gene sequences. In a later analysis, CDR3 sequences and most-parsimonious VDJ recombination scenarios were assigned using the TCRdist pipeline. In a later analysis, every TCR beta chain was defined by the combination of its CDR3 amino acid sequence and its V-gene family, and reads without a unique V-gene family were dropped. To address suspected cross-contamination and a sequencing artifact, a later analysis removed 592 highly shared, low-generation-probability nucleotide sequences. In a later analysis, a clonal expansion index for each public chain was calculated from normalized within-repertoire ranks of inferred template counts. A later analysis computed generation probabilities with a VDJ recombination model fitted to out-of-frame rearrangements, and checked the results against IGoR. In a later analysis, hypergeometric tests were used to score TCR-TCR, TCR-HLA and TCR-CMV co-occurrence, with a repertoire-size bias correction applied to TCR pairs. A later analysis estimated false discovery rates by permuting HLA or CMV assignments 20 times. A later analysis grouped co-occurring TCRs with DBSCAN, adding TCRdist sequence similarity when clustering within HLA-allele-positive subsets. Repertoires with fewer than 30,000 or more than 120,000 public chains were left out of co-occurrence clustering, as were five repertoires with anomalous nucleotide sharing. TCRdb carries this immuneACCESS record with in-frame sequences only. Its versions omit some clonotypes, under half of them owing to an unresolved V gene in the studies checked, with the rest unexplained. The DNA gave D and trimming, while V, J and clone size come from that table. A total of 98,000 or so clones appear in this sample, around 80% of them only once. The ten most abundant clones make up about 8% of the sample.

The source material was PBMCs. The TCR comes from a human donor in good health.

The CDR3 has the sequence CASLRRGEDYTF. The DNA sequence is TGTGCCAGTTTGCGCAGGGGTGAGGACTACACCTTC. Recombination linked TRBV19 to TRBJ1-2, with TRBD1 as a weak D call on 6 bases. V is reduced by 8 bases and J by 10 bases, leaving a spacing of 17 bases between them. The CDR3 measures 12 amino acids from cysteine to phenylalanine. Of the read, only the CDR3 DNA is kept; its 36 bases are in frame from base 1. CDR1 and CDR2 were assigned from the germline V gene (reference sequence) as LNHDA and SQIVND.